This TCR beta chain was profiled in a study of tumor-infiltrating lymphocytes in primary liver carcinoma. Across the study: Tumor lesions were T1-T3 N0M0 and spanned roughly 4 to 10 cm. Whole-study findings and limits: Significantly greater top-250-clone fractions characterized tumors relative to blood (p = 0.039).

Germline V lookup: CDR1 SEHNR, CDR2 FQNEAQ (reference sequence). The CDR3 covers 15 residues. The junction had 8 bases not matched to a gene; V was cut back by 5 bases and J by 5 bases. Alongside blood RNA obtained from unsorted whole blood, germline DNA was also extracted. With a constant-region primer, TCR beta cDNA was made from approximately 510 ng of total RNA. The TCR beta library was amplified through three nested multiplex PCR rounds in a modified ARM-PCR procedure. A C-beta reverse primer was combined with TRBV1-TRBV30 forward primers in the first two PCR rounds, and each round had approximately 10 cycles. TCRdb processed the multiplex PCR reads anew with MiXCR; each CDR3 protein has one entry. Here the sample spans hundreds of thousands of distinct CDR3 sequences, 45% to 70% being singletons. In this sample, this clonotype turned up a few times. Its antigen is not known.

The clonotype originates from a woman aged 25 to 39 with primary liver carcinoma and hepatitis B virus infection. The sequencing sample was made of peripheral blood. This chain uses TRBV7-9 with TRBJ2-1; 8 nucleotides match TRBD2. The CDR3 region has the DNA TGTGCCAGCAGCGCAAGACTAGCGCTAAACAATGAGCAGTTCTTC. Protein product: CASSARLALNNEQFF.